This TCR beta chain originates from a study of blood T cell repertoires in COVID-19. As for the study in general: Spain, Italy and the United States supplied samples that represented acute and convalescent COVID-19. The cDNA or gDNA used as material had been derived from T cells, B-cell-depleted T cells, or PBMCs.

In the study's own analysis: Estimated nucleated cell counts came from reference gene primer amplification. The method was immunoSEQ multiplex PCR; TCRdb's version includes in-frame clones alone and lacks a portion of them. That table supplies the V and J calls and clone size; D and trimming were determined from the DNA. The sample shows around 130,000 clones, around 89% of them seen only once. The CDR3 spans 15 residues. The V end was cut by 0 bases, the J end by 0 bases, with 10 bases between. Germline assignment: CDR1 GTSNPN and CDR2 SVGIG (reference sequence). Material: peripheral blood. This TCR derives from a man aged 50 or older with active or convalescent COVID-19. J is TRBJ2-3 and V is TRBV30; possible D gene TRBD1, 5 bases. The CDR3 nucleotides are TGTGCCTGGAGTGTAGCAGGGCTCAGCACAGATACGCAGTATTTT. Translated, it gives CAWSVAGLSTDTQYF. The full variable domain, rest sourced from reference TRBV30 and TRBJ2-3, is SQTIHQWPATLVQPVGSPLSLECTVEGTSNPNLYWYRQAAGRGLQLLFYSVGIGQISSEVPQNLSASRPQDRQFILSSKKLLLSDSGFYLCAWSVAGLSTDTQYFGPGTRLTVL.